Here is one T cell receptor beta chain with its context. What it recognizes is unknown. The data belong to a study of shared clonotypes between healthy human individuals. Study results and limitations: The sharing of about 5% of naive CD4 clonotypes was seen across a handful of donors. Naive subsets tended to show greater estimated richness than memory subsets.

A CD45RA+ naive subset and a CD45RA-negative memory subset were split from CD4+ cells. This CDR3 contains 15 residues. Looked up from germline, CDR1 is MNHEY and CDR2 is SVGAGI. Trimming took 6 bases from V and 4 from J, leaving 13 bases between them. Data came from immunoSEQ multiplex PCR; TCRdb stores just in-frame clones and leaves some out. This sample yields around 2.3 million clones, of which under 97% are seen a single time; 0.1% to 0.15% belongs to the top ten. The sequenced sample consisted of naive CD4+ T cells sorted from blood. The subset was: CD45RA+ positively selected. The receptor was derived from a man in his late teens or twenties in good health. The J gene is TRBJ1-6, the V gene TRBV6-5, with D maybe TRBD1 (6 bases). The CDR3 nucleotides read TGTGCCAGCAGCTCCGGACAGATGTATAATTCACCCCTCCACTTT. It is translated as CASSSGQMYNSPLHF.